This T cell receptor beta chain comes out of a study of regulatory T cells in long-lasting Graves disease. This clonotype was picked up many times. The antigen is undetermined. Overall study findings and caveats: It was in persistent disease that TRBV28, TRBJ1-2 and TRBJ2-5 were favored. Persistent patients had more shared public clonotypes (about 2,700) than new patients (roughly 940).

The CDR3 is made up of 12 amino acids. The germline gives CDR1 MNHNS, CDR2 SASEGT. Unmatched junction bases numbered 1, after V lost 6 bases and J lost 2 bases. Specified time point: persistent/refractory GD, antithyroid drugs over 5 years with positive TRAb. PBMC RNA was the source of the TCR library. It was an endocrinology department in Xi'an, China, that provided the patients. Arm-PCR of CDR3 regions and iRepertoire HTBI primers were the basis on which TCR beta libraries were built. Via MiXCR, TCRdb re-called the multiplex PCR reads, giving one row per CDR3 protein. The data contain hundreds of thousands of distinct CDR3 sequences, about 20% of them singletons.

This TCR was recovered from a female donor with Graves disease. V usage is TRBV6-1 and J usage is TRBJ2-7, with 7 bases fitting TRBD2. Material: peripheral blood mononuclear cells (PBMCs), obtained when the disease was refractory, from a patient treated with antithyroid drugs. The CDR3 loop reads CASRSGAYEQYF. The DNA of the CDR3 is TGTGCCAGCAGGAGCGGGGCCTACGAGCAGTACTTC.